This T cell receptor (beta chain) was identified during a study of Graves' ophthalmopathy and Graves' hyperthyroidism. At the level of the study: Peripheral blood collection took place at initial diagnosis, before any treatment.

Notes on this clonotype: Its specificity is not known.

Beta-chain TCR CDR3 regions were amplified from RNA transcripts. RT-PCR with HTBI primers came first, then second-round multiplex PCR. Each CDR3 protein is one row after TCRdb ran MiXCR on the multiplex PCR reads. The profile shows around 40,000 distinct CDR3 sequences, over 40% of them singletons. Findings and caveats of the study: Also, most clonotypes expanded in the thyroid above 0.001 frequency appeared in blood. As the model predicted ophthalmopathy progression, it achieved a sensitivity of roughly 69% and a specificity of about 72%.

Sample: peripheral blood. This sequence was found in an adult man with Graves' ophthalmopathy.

The CDR3 DNA is TGCGCCAGCAGCCAAGCCCCGGACGGGAACACTGAAGCTTTCTTT. Protein sequence: CASSQAPDGNTEAFF. This rearrangement joins TRBV4-3 to TRBJ1-1; D is ambiguous. Deletions cut 1 base from V and 1 base from J, with 10 bases between. The CDR3 runs to 15 residues. CDR1 and CDR2 (germline): LGHNA, YSLEER.